The rows below give T cell receptor beta chains drawn from one sample of a study of cytomegalovirus exposure and HLA in healthy donors. The table came from immunoSEQ multiplex PCR; TCRdb's copy has only in-frame clones and leaves some out. Of 55,000 to 70,000 clones in the sample, approximately 80% were seen once. Source material: PBMCs. The receptors were gathered from a male donor in good health and CMV-seronegative. Both conserved end residues are part of each CDR3. A D gene is named only where the DNA matches it firmly. Clone size appears in some rows only: once, few, many, or a class for an expanded clone.

J | D | size | V | CDR3 | DNA
TRBJ1-3 | NA | NA | TRBV5-1 | CASSLGLLSSGNTIYF | TGCGCCAGCAGCTTGGGACTCTTAAGCTCTGGAAACACCATATATTTT
TRBJ2-2 | TRBD1 | once | TRBV9 | CASSPSGQGNTGELFF | TGTGCCAGCAGCCCCTCAGGACAGGGGAACACCGGGGAGCTGTTTTTT
TRBJ2-7 | TRBD1 | NA | TRBV7-3 | CASSLERDREQEQYF | TGTGCCAGCAGCTTAGAAAGGGACAGGGAACAAGAGCAGTACTTC
TRBJ1-4 | TRBD1 | NA | TRBV5-6 | CASSRQGAGEKLFF | TGTGCCAGCAGCCGACAGGGGGCTGGAGAAAAACTGTTTTTT
TRBJ2-3 | TRBD1 | NA | TRBV18 | CASSSSGTGGTDTQYF | TGTGCCAGCTCGTCCTCCGGGACAGGGGGCACAGATACGCAGTATTTT
TRBJ1-2 | TRBD1 | NA | TRBV5-1 | CASSTETGDNYGYTF | TGCGCCAGCAGCACTGAGACAGGGGATAACTATGGCTACACCTTC
TRBJ1-1 | NA | NA | TRBV7-9 | CASSRTGIYTEAFF | TGTGCCAGCAGCCGTACAGGAATTTACACTGAAGCTTTCTTT
TRBJ1-2 | NA | NA | TRBV4-1 | CASSHTGTLGYGYTF | TGCGCCAGCAGCCATACCGGGACATTGGGCTATGGCTACACCTTC
TRBJ1-4 | TRBD1 | NA | TRBV2 | CASGLGQGNEKLFF | TGTGCCAGCGGCCTGGGACAGGGTAATGAAAAACTGTTTTTT
TRBJ2-7 | NA | NA | TRBV2 | CASRTWEQYF | TGTGCCAGCAGAACTTGGGAGCAGTACTTC
TRBJ1-2 | NA | NA | TRBV6-5 | CATKLGGSTNYGYTF | TGTGCCACAAAACTGGGGGGGTCAACTAACTATGGCTACACCTTC
TRBJ2-4 | TRBD1 | NA | TRBV6-5 | CASRPGQGARNIQYF | TGTGCCAGCAGACCGGGACAGGGGGCGAGAAACATTCAGTACTTC
TRBJ1-2 | NA | NA | TRBV2 | CASNRQSYGYTF | TGTGCCAGTAATAGACAGAGCTATGGCTACACCTTC
TRBJ1-4 | NA | few | TRBV25-1 | CASSDSVLNEKLFF | TGTGCCAGCAGTGACAGCGTACTTAATGAAAAACTGTTTTTT
TRBJ2-3 | NA | NA | TRBV7-2 | CASSSLAWGRTDTQYF | TGTGCCAGCAGCTCTCTAGCGTGGGGTCGAACAGATACGCAGTATTTT
TRBJ2-1 | NA | NA | TRBV9 | CASSVGAGDNEQFF | TGTGCCAGCAGCGTAGGCGCAGGGGACAATGAGCAGTTCTTC
TRBJ2-7 | TRBD2 | NA | TRBV11-2 | CASSLEVLAVSYEQYF | TGTGCCAGCAGCTTAGAGGTTCTAGCGGTCTCCTACGAGCAGTACTTC
TRBJ1-1 | TRBD1 | NA | TRBV19 | CASSVGQGGGEAFF | TGTGCCAGTAGTGTGGGACAGGGAGGGGGTGAGGCTTTCTTT
TRBJ1-4 | NA | NA | TRBV15 | CATTRGTATNEKLFF | TGTGCCACCACTCGCGGGACTGCAACTAATGAAAAACTGTTTTTT
TRBJ1-1 | NA | NA | TRBV11-2 | CASSLFSVRENTEAFF | TGTGCCAGCAGCTTATTCTCAGTTCGGGAGAACACTGAAGCTTTCTTT
TRBJ1-3 | NA | NA | TRBV6-5 | CASSTPGREGLYF | TGTGCCAGCAGTACCCCGGGGAGGGAGGGACTATATTTT
TRBJ2-3 | TRBD2 | NA | TRBV5-4 | CASSILAGISTDTQYF | TGTGCCAGCAGCATCCTAGCGGGAATTAGCACAGATACGCAGTATTTT
TRBJ1-2 | TRBD1 | once | TRBV5-1 | CASSRTGDDYGYTF | TGCGCCAGCAGCCGGACAGGGGACGACTATGGCTACACCTTC
TRBJ1-1 | NA | few | TRBV30 | CAFLGGGGTEAFF | TGTGCCTTCTTAGGTGGGGGCGGCACTGAAGCTTTCTTT
TRBJ1-5 | NA | NA | TRBV18 | CASSLRRASNQPQHF | TGTGCCAGCTCGCTTCGGAGGGCTAGCAATCAGCCCCAGCATTTT
TRBJ2-1 | TRBD2 | once | TRBV9 | CASSGPAGATPLDEQFF | TGTGCCAGCAGCGGCCCAGCGGGGGCTACCCCCTTGGATGAGCAGTTCTTC
TRBJ2-4 | TRBD2 | NA | TRBV6-1 | CASSELAGGRAKNIQYF | TGTGCCAGCAGTGAATTGGCGGGGGGGCGGGCCAAAAACATTCAGTACTTC
TRBJ2-1 | TRBD1 | NA | TRBV6-1 | CASSEETGGGYEQFF | TGTGCCAGCAGTGAAGAGACAGGGGGCGGGTATGAGCAGTTCTTC
TRBJ2-7 | NA | NA | TRBV5-6 | CASSLGQSYEQYF | TGTGCCAGCAGCTTGGGACAGTCCTACGAGCAGTACTTC
TRBJ2-5 | NA | NA | TRBV15 | CATSVRLGETQYF | TGTGCCACCAGCGTCCGACTAGGAGAGACCCAGTACTTC
TRBJ2-2 | TRBD1 | NA | TRBV6-6 | CASRDGTGNTGELFF | TGTGCCAGCAGAGACGGGACAGGGAACACCGGGGAGCTGTTTTTT
TRBJ2-3 | TRBD2 | NA | TRBV9 | CASSVPSGLAGSSTDTQYF | TGTGCCAGCAGCGTACCCTCGGGACTAGCGGGGTCTAGCACAGATACGCAGTATTTT
TRBJ2-1 | TRBD1 | NA | TRBV6-6 | CASSNRGQGYNEQFF | TGTGCCAGCAGTAACAGGGGGCAGGGTTACAATGAGCAGTTCTTC
TRBJ2-7 | TRBD1 | few | TRBV27 | CASSAAGPGQGLEQYF | TGTGCCAGTAGCGCGGCTGGGCCGGGACAGGGACTCGAGCAGTACTTC
TRBJ2-2 | NA | NA | TRBV5-5 | CASSLSQGANTGELFF | TGTGCCAGCAGCTTGTCCCAGGGTGCGAACACCGGGGAGCTGTTTTTT
TRBJ2-5 | TRBD1 | NA | TRBV19 | CASSTDRGWGETQYF | TGTGCCAGTAGTACAGACAGGGGATGGGGCGAGACCCAGTACTTC
TRBJ2-2 | TRBD2 | NA | TRBV19 | CASSNGLAGELFF | TGTGCCAGTAGTAATGGACTAGCCGGGGAGCTGTTTTTT
TRBJ2-3 | TRBD1 | NA | TRBV30 | CAWSVGQGAADTQYF | TGTGCCTGGAGTGTCGGACAGGGGGCAGCAGATACGCAGTATTTT
TRBJ1-1 | TRBD1 | NA | TRBV6-1 | CASSEAGDRAQAFF | TGTGCCAGCAGTGAAGCCGGTGACAGGGCCCAAGCTTTCTTT
TRBJ2-2 | NA | NA | TRBV4-3 | CAYGGLTGELFF | TGCGCCTACGGAGGGCTCACCGGGGAGCTGTTTTTT